Each of the 5 T cell receptor beta chains below was sequenced from the same sample in a study of cytomegalovirus exposure and HLA in healthy donors. The study ran its PCR with 60 Vbeta and 13 Jbeta primers. Here immunoSEQ multiplex PCR was the method, and the copy in TCRdb shows in-frame clones only, minus some. The sample has 140,000 to 150,000 clones, 82% seen once. Sequences were obtained from PBMCs. The origin of the receptors is a male donor in good health and CMV-seronegative.

The genes are TRBV7-6 and TRBJ1-4; 9 bases align to TRBD1. The CDR3 spans 15 residues. Germline lookup yields CDR1 SGHVS and CDR2 FNYEAQ. Trimming at V came to 1 base and at J to 3 bases, leaving 0 bases not matched to a gene. DNA for the CDR3: TGTGCCAGCAGCTTAGGGACAGGGGCTAATGAAAAACTGTTTTTT. Translating gives CASSLGTGANEKLFF.

V and J are TRBV2 and TRBJ2-3; TRBD2 matches 7 bases. CDR1 is SNHLY and CDR2 is FYNNEI in the germline V gene. V dropped 10 bases and J dropped 0; count of bases not matched to a gene: 7. This CDR3 spans 14 amino acids. The CDR3 here is CATQRDPSTDTQYF. The CDR3 region has the DNA TGTGCCACACAGCGGGATCCTAGCACAGATACGCAGTATTTT.

The chain has TRBV5-1 and TRBJ1-2; 7 nucleotides align to TRBD1. V dropped 0 bases and J dropped 3; count of bases not matched to a gene: 5. The CDR3 consists of 15 residues. In germline, CDR1 is SGHRS, CDR2 YFSETQ. CDR3 DNA: TGCGCCAGCAGCTTGGGGGACAGCCAAGACTATGGCTACACCTTC. This codes for CASSLGDSQDYGYTF.

This clone has only one observation. The chain uses TRBV7-9 and TRBJ2-5; 11 bases are a match to TRBD2. CDR3 size: 14 residues. After removal of 5 bases from V and 11 bases from J, the junction contained 10 bases not matched to a gene. CDR1 and CDR2 from the germline V gene are SEHNR and FQNEAQ (reference sequence). As DNA, the CDR3 is TGTGCCAGCAGCCGGGGGACTAGCGGCACGGAGCAGTACTTC. Its translation is CASSRGTSGTEQYF.

The chain carries TRBV5-6 and TRBJ2-5, with 8 bases fitting TRBD2. Looked up from germline, CDR1 is SGHDT and CDR2 is YYEEEE. The CDR3 totals 18 residues. The ends lost 4 bases at V and 0 bases at J; junction bases unmatched: 14. The CDR3 sequence: CASSRKPQRGPYQETQYF. The CDR3 coding sequence is TGTGCCAGCAGCAGAAAACCCCAGCGGGGGCCCTACCAAGAGACCCAGTACTTC.